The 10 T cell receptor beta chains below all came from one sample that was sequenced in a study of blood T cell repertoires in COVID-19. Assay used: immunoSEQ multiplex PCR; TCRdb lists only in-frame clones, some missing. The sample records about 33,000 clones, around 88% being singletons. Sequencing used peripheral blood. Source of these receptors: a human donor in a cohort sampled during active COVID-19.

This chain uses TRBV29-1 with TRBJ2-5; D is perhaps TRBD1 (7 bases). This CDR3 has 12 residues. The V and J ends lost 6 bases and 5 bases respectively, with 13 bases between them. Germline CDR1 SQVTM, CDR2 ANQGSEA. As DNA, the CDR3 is TGCAGCGTCGGGGGACAGAGCGAGACCCAGTACTTC. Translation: CSVGGQSETQYF.

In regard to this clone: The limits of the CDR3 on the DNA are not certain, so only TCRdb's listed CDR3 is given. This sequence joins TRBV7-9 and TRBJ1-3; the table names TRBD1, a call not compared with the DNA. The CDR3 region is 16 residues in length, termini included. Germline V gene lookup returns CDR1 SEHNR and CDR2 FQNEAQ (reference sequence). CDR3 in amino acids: CASSFGQGISGNTIYF.

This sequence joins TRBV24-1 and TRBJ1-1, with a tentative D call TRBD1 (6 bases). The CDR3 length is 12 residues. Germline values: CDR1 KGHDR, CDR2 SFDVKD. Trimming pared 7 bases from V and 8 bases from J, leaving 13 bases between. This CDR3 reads CATRGGAREAFF. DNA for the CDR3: TGTGCCACCAGGGGGGGGGCGAGAGAAGCTTTCTTT.

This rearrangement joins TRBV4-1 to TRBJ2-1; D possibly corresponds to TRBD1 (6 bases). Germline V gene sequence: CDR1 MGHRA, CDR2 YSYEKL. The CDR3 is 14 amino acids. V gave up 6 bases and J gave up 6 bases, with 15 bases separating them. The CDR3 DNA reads TGCGCCAGCAGGGCACAGGGACCCCTCAATGAGCAGTTCTTC. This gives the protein CASRAQGPLNEQFF.

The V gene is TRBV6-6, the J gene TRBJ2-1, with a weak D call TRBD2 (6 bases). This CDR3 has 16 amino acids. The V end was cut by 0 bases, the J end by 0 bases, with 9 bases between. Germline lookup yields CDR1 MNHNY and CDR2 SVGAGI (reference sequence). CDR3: CASSYSTGSSYNEQFF. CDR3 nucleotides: TGTGCCAGCAGTTACTCTACCGGGAGCTCCTACAATGAGCAGTTCTTC.

The CDR3 here is CASSPTTPNTEAFF. The CDR3 DNA is TGCGCCAGCAGCCCTACTACACCGAACACTGAAGCTTTCTTT. The rearrangement uses TRBV5-1 and TRBJ1-1; D is uncertain. With 4 bases removed from V and 1 base from J, the gap between germline ends came to 11 bases. CDR3 size: 14 residues. Germline loops: CDR1 SGHRS, CDR2 YFSETQ.

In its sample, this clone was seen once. The CDR3 here is CASRRLASTDTQYF. CDR3 nucleotide sequence: TGTGCCAGCAGGAGGCTAGCGAGTACAGATACGCAGTATTTT. The chain carries TRBV5-5 and TRBJ2-3; a possible D gene is TRBD2 (6 bases). CDR3 length equals 14 residues. With 5 bases removed from V and 3 bases from J, the gap between germline ends came to 13 bases. Per germline, CDR1 SGHKS and CDR2 YYEKEE (reference sequence).

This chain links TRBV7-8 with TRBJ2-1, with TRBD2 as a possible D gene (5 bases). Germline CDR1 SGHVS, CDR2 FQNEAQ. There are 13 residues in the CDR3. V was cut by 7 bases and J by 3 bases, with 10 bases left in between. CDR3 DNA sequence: TGTGCCAGCACGTCCCGGGGCTACAATGAGCAGTTCTTC. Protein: CASTSRGYNEQFF.

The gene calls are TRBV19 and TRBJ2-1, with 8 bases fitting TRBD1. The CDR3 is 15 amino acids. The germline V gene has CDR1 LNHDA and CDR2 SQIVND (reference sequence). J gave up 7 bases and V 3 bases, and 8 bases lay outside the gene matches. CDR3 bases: TGTGCCAGTAGTATCCCGGGCAGGGGGCGGAATGAGCAGTTCTTC. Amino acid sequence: CASSIPGRGRNEQFF.

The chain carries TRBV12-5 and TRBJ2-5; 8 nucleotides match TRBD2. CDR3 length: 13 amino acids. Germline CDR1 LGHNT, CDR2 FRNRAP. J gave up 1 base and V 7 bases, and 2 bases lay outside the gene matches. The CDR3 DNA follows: TGTGCTAGTGCGGGGGGGAGCCAAGAGACCCAGTACTTC. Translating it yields CASAGGSQETQYF.